The 2 T cell receptor beta chains below come from one sample, sequenced in a study of identical twins' blood T cells. MiXCR was run by TCRdb on the 5' RACE reads, yielding one entry per CDR3 protein. The sample lists 350,000 to 400,000 distinct CDR3 sequences; over 25% were seen once. Source material: PBMCs. Source of these receptors: a woman aged 18 to 55 in good health.

This clonotype was observed a few times. The chain employs TRBV29-1 and TRBJ2-7; 10 bases map to TRBD2. The CDR3 spans 12 residues. Germline CDR1 reads SQVTM; CDR2 reads ANQGSEA. The junction had 8 bases not matched to a gene; V was cut back by 7 bases and J by 8 bases. CDR3 sequence reads: CSGSSGRNQQYF. The CDR3 DNA reads TGCAGCGGGTCTAGCGGGAGAAACCAGCAGTACTTC.

The V call is TRBV13, the J call TRBJ2-2; D might be TRBD2 (5 bases). This CDR3 is built from 16 residues. Trimming took off 2 bases at V and 3 bases at J, with 13 bases between the two ends. CDR1 is PRHDT and CDR2 is FYEKMQ in the germline V gene (reference sequence). Written as DNA, the CDR3 is TGTGCCAGCAGCTTATTCGGGGTTTTGGACACCGGGGAGCTGTTTTTT. This sequence encodes CASSLFGVLDTGELFF.